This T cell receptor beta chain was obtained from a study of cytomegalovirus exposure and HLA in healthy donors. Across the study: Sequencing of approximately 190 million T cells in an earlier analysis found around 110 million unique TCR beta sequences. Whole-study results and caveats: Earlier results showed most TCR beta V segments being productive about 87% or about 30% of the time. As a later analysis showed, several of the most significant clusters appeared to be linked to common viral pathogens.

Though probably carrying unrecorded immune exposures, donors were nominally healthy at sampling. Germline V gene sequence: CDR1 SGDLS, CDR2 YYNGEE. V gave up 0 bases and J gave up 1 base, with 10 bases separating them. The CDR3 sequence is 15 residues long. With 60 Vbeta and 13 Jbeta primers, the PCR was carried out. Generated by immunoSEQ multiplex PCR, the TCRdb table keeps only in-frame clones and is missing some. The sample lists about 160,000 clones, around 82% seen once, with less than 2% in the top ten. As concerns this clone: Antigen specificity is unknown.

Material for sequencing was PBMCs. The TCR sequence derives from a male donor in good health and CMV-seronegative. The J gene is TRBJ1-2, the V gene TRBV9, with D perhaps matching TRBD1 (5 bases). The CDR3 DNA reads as TGTGCCAGCAGCGTAGATGCGGGGCGTAACTATGGCTACACCTTC. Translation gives CASSVDAGRNYGYTF.